This is a list of T cell receptor beta chains from one sample in a study of CD8+CD57+ T cells in acquired aplastic anemia. TCRdb re-derived calls from the reads in MiXCR, one entry per CDR3 protein. This sample has roughly 250,000 distinct CDR3 sequences, with approximately 82% found just once. Sequencing used sorted CD4+, CD8+, or CD8+CD57+ T cells (not recorded which) from PBMCs. All receptors derive from a human donor with aplastic anemia. The CDR3 runs from the conserved cysteine through the conserved F or W. The D gene is left open where the match is weak. A row's size may be missing; if present it is once, few, many or a size class.

D gene: .; clone size: .; J gene: TRBJ2-7; V gene: TRBV15; CDR3 protein: CATSRGASHETQYF; CDR3 DNA: TGTGCCACCAGCAGGGGCGCCAGCCACGAGACGCAGTACTTC
D gene: TRBD2; clone size: .; J gene: TRBJ2-7; V gene: TRBV25-1; CDR3 protein: CASSLGTTVDEQYF; CDR3 DNA: TGTGCCAGCAGCTTAGGGACTACGGTCGACGAGCAGTACTTC
D gene: .; clone size: .; J gene: TRBJ2-5; V gene: TRBV5-8; CDR3 protein: CASSDGGKTQYF; CDR3 DNA: TGTGCCAGCAGTGATGGGGGGAAGACCCAGTACTTC
D gene: .; clone size: .; J gene: TRBJ2-1; V gene: TRBV7-3; CDR3 protein: CASSQMVGSNEQFF; CDR3 DNA: TGTGCCAGCAGCCAAATGGTGGGGTCCAATGAGCAGTTCTTC
D gene: .; clone size: many; J gene: TRBJ1-5; V gene: TRBV6-6; CDR3 protein: CASSPAPLRPQHF; CDR3 DNA: TGTGCCAGCAGCCCCGCCCCTCTCCGGCCCCAGCATTTT
D gene: .; clone size: .; J gene: TRBJ2-7; V gene: TRBV10-3; CDR3 protein: CAISESSGIHEQYF; CDR3 DNA: TGTGCCATCAGTGAGTCTTCAGGGATCCACGAGCAGTACTTC
D gene: TRBD1; clone size: .; J gene: TRBJ1-4; V gene: TRBV9; CDR3 protein: CASSAGLGQGDEKLFF; CDR3 DNA: TGTGCCAGCAGCGCGGGGCTAGGACAGGGAGATGAAAAACTGTTTTTT
D gene: TRBD2; clone size: .; J gene: TRBJ2-5; V gene: TRBV7-2; CDR3 protein: CASSLPGGPGTQYYF; CDR3 DNA: TGTGCCAGCAGCTTACCGGGAGGTCCCGGTACGCAGTATTACTTC
D gene: .; clone size: .; J gene: TRBJ2-5; V gene: TRBV5-6; CDR3 protein: CASSLESTWGETQYF; CDR3 DNA: TGTGCCAGCAGCTTGGAGAGCACTTGGGGGGAGACCCAGTACTTC
D gene: TRBD2; clone size: .; J gene: TRBJ2-7; V gene: TRBV5-1; CDR3 protein: CASRAGGEQYF; CDR3 DNA: TGCGCCAGCAGGGCGGGAGGGGAGCAGTACTTC
D gene: TRBD1; clone size: .; J gene: TRBJ1-2; V gene: TRBV7-9; CDR3 protein: CAGQGERETQVYGYTF; CDR3 DNA: TGTGCCGGACAGGGGGAGAGGGAGACCCAGGTATACGGGTACACCTTC
D gene: .; clone size: .; J gene: TRBJ2-3; V gene: TRBV24-1; CDR3 protein: CATSETIGGTQYF; CDR3 DNA: TGTGCCACCAGTGAGACGATTGGGGGTACGCAGTATTTT
D gene: .; clone size: few; J gene: TRBJ1-4; V gene: TRBV2; CDR3 protein: CASSPQGSNEKLFF; CDR3 DNA: TGTGCCAGCAGCCCACAGGGATCTAATGAAAAACTGTTTTTT
D gene: .; clone size: .; J gene: TRBJ1-5; V gene: TRBV2; CDR3 protein: CASGDGCSNTPQFF; CDR3 DNA: TGTGCCAGCGGGGACGGCTGTAGCAATACGCCGCAGTTTTTT
D gene: .; clone size: .; J gene: TRBJ2-6; V gene: TRBV7-8; CDR3 protein: CASSLAGGHDTQVLTF; CDR3 DNA: TGTGCCAGCAGCTTAGCGGGAGGTCACGATACGCAGGTCCTGACTTTC
D gene: .; clone size: .; J gene: TRBJ2-3; V gene: TRBV2; CDR3 protein: CASSVSREETDTQYF; CDR3 DNA: TGTGCCAGCAGTGTCTCGAGGGAGGAGACAGATACGCAGTATTTT